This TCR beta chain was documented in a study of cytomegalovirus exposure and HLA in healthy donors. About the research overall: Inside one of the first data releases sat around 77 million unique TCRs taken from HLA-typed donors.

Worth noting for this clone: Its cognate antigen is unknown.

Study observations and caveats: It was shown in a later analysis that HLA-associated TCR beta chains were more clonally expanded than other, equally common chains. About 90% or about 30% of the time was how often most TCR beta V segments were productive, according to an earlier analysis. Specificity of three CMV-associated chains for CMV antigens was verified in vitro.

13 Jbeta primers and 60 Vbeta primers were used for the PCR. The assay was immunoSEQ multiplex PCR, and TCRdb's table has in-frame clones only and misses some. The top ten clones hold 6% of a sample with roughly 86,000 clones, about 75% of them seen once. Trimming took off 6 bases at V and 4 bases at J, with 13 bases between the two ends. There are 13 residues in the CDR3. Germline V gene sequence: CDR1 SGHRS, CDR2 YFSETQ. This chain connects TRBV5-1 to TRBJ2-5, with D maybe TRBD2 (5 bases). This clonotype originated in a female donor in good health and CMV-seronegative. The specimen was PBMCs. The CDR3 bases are TGCGCCAGCAACCCGGGGAGTGCAGAGACCCAGTACTTC. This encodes CASNPGSAETQYF. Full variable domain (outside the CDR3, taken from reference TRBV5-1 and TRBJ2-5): KAGVTQTPRYLIKTRGQQVTLSCSPISGHRSVSWYQQTPGQGLQFLFEYFSETQRNKGNFPGRFSGRQFSNSRSEMNVSTLELGDSALYLCASNPGSAETQYFGPGTRLLVL.